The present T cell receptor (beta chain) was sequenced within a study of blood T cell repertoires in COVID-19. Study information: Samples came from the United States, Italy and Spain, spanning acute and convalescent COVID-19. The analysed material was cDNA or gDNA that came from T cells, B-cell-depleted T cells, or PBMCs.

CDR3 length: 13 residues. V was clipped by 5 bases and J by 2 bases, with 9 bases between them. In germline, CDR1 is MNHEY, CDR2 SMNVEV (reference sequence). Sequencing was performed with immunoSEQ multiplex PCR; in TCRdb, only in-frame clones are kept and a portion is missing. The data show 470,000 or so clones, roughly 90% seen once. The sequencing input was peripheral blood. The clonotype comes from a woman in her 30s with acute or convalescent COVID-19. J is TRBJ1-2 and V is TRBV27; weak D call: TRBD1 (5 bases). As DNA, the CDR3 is TGTGCCAGCAGTACGACAGAGAACTATGGCTACACCTTC. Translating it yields CASSTTENYGYTF.